These 7 T cell receptor beta chains were sequenced from one sample in a study of vaccination and CD4 T cells after COVID-19. The sample's time point: late sampling 161 to 241 days after vaccination in a few convalescent patients. The treatment here: roughly ten-day PBMC culture with coronavirus spike peptide pools or control peptides (ViraFEST assay). At the Johns Hopkins FTIC core, DNA taken from cultured CD4+ T cells was sequenced by way of the Oncomine TCR Beta short-read assay. TCRdb re-called the PCR reads through MiXCR, storing one row per CDR3 protein. Seen here are some 25,000 distinct CDR3 sequences, more than 30% observed once, and the top ten hold approximately 3%. No antigens are known for them. This specimen was CD4+ T cells from blood, cultured in vitro, taken about 7 months after SARS-CoV-2 vaccination. The receptors derive from a human donor who had recovered from COVID-19.

This clonotype was seen only a few times. The genes are TRBV24-1 and TRBJ2-3; D gene ambiguous. Germline lookup yields CDR1 KGHDR and CDR2 SFDVKD. V shed 0 bases and J shed 0 bases, with 9 bases lying between them. This CDR3 spans 16 amino acids. In DNA, the CDR3 is TGTGCCACCAGTGATTTGCAAGGGCGGAGCACAGATACGCAGTATTTT. It yields the protein CATSDLQGRSTDTQYF.

This clonotype was seen more than once but under ten times. The gene calls are TRBV28 and TRBJ1-1; D is ambiguous. The germline gives CDR1 MDHEN, CDR2 SYDVKM. The CDR3 contains 18 residues. V was cut by 2 bases and J by 1 base, with 20 bases left in between. The CDR3 DNA reads as TGTGCCAGCAGTTTAAGTGGACCCCCCGGGTTAGGGAACACTGAAGCTTTCTTT. It encodes CASSLSGPPGLGNTEAFF.

This clonotype has only a few counts. This chain uses TRBV7-8 with TRBJ2-7; 9 nucleotides align to TRBD2. The V gene end was trimmed by 6 bases and the J gene end by 1 base; junction bases not matched to a gene: 7. CDR1 and CDR2 from the germline V gene are SGHVS and FQNEAQ. The CDR3 loop spans 15 amino acids. In DNA form, the CDR3 reads TGTGCCAGCAGTCGTAGCGGGAGTGAGTCCTACGAGCAGTACTTC. This encodes CASSRSGSESYEQYF.

CDR3 DNA: TGCAGTGCACCTACCGGGACTACCTACAATGAGCAGTTCTTC. It yields the protein CSAPTGTTYNEQFF. The gene calls are TRBV20-1 and TRBJ2-1; 7 nucleotides agree with TRBD2. This CDR3 is 14 amino acids long. V was pared by 6 bases and J by 2 bases, with 7 bases of the junction left unmatched. The germline V gene has CDR1 DFQATT and CDR2 SNEGSKA (reference sequence).

This clonotype was counted only a few times. The chain employs TRBV28 and TRBJ2-3, with 9 bases lining up with TRBD2. CDR3 length: 16 amino acids. Germline V gives CDR1 MDHEN, CDR2 SYDVKM. V shed 6 bases and J 6 bases; nucleotides not matched to a gene: 13. CDR3 nucleotide sequence: TGTGCCAGCAGCGGAATGACTAGCGGCTCTTATGATACGCAGTATTTT. Translation: CASSGMTSGSYDTQYF.

This rearrangement joins TRBV19 to TRBJ1-1; D remains unclear. Trimming stripped 0 bases from V and 1 base from J, with 6 bases between. The CDR3 sequence is 14 residues long. CDR1 is LNHDA and CDR2 is SQIVND in the germline V gene (reference sequence). Here the CDR3 reads CASSIEGQNTEAFF. For the CDR3, the DNA is TGTGCCAGTAGTATAGAGGGCCAGAACACTGAAGCTTTCTTT. The full variable domain, in which reference TRBV19 and TRBJ1-1 provide the parts outside the CDR3, is DGGITQSPKYLFRKEGQNVTLSCEQNLNHDAMYWYRQDPGQGLRLIYYSQIVNDFQKGDIAEGYSVSREKKESFPLTVTSAQKNPTAFYLCASSIEGQNTEAFFGQGTRLTVV.

By share of the sample, this clonotype is medium-sized. This sequence joins TRBV15 and TRBJ1-6; tentatively, D is TRBD1 (6 bases). CDR3 length equals 17 residues. Trimming stripped 6 bases from V and 3 bases from J, with 18 bases between. CDR1 LNHNV and CDR2 YYDKDF come from the germline V gene (reference sequence). The CDR3: CATSPTTKDSYNSPLHF. CDR3 bases: TGTGCCACCAGTCCTACGACGAAGGACAGCTATAATTCACCCCTCCACTTT.